The clone carrying this T cell receptor (beta chain) was recorded at least ten times. Germline values: CDR1 DFQATT, CDR2 SNEGSKA (reference sequence). V lost 6 bases to trimming and J lost 4 bases; unmatched junction nucleotides: 7. This CDR3 contains 15 residues. The data are from a study of T-cell reconstitution after alpha-beta-depleted transplantation in children. Unique molecular identifiers featured in how the TCRbeta library was prepared. TCRdb reanalysed the PCR reads using MiXCR and keeps one entry per CDR3 protein. There are 400,000 to 500,000 distinct CDR3 sequences in the sample; around 9.9% occur only once, and about 5% lies in the top ten.

This rearrangement joins TRBV20-1 to TRBJ2-1, with 12 bases that match TRBD2. Sequencing was performed on PBMCs from the stem cell graft donor, taken from the stem cell graft. This TCR was recovered from a human donor who donated a stem cell graft to a child with acute myeloid leukemia. The CDR3 loop reads CSATRLAGAYNEQFF. CDR3 DNA: TGCAGTGCCACCCGACTAGCGGGAGCATACAATGAGCAGTTCTTC.